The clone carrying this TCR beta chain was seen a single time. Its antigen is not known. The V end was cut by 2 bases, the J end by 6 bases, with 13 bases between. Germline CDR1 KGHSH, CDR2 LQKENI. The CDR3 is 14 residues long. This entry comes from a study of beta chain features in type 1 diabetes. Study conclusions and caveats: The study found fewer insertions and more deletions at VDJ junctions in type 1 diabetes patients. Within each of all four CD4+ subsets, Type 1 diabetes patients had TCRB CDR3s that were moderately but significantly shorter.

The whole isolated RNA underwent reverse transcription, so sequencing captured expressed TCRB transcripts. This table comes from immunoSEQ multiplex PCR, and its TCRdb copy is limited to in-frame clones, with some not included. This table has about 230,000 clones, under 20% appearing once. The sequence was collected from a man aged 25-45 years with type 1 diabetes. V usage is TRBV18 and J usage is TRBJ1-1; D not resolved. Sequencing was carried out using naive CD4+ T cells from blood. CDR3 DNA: TGTGCCAGCTCACCAGAGAGTATTGCCGCTGAAGCTTTCTTT. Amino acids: CASSPESIAAEAFF.